This paragraph covers one TCR beta chain sequence. Antigen: not known. Samples with a second dose at about 4 or about 12 weeks were pooled together. This entry comes from a study of T cell responses to AZD1222 COVID-19 vaccine. The CDR3 spans 14 residues. The germline V gene has CDR1 SGHTA and CDR2 FQGNSA. V dropped 5 bases and J dropped 6; count of bases not matched to a gene: 5. Sequencing used immunoSEQ multiplex PCR; TCRdb keeps in-frame clones, though not all of them. The sample lists about 180,000 clones; just over 85% were seen once. The study's findings and limits: With dominance at 160-218 and 743-854, vaccine-associated CD4 TCRs spanned spike. There were mostly white British donors and more females than males, and clonal diversity was possibly underestimated. The study identified only five or six AZD1222 recipients as seropositive at baseline.

The sample in question was peripheral blood, obtained 28 days after the second AZD1222 dose. The V and J genes are TRBV7-2 and TRBJ2-2, with TRBD1 matching over 8 bases. The receptor's source is an adult who received the AZD1222 COVID-19 vaccine. As DNA, the CDR3 is TGTGCCAGCAGCGTTAACAGGGGGTCCGGGGAGCTGTTTTTT. Its translation: CASSVNRGSGELFF.